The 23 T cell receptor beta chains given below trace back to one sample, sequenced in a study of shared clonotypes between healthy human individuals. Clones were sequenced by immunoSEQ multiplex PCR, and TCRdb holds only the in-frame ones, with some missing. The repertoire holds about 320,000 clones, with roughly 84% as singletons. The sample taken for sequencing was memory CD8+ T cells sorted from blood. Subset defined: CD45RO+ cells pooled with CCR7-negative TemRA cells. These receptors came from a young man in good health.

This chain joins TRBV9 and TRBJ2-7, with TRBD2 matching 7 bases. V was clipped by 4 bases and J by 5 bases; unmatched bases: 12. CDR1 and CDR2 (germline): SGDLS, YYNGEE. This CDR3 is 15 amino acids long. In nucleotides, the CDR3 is TGTGCCAGCAGCCCTCTTAGCGGGTTAGGCCACGAGCAGTACTTC. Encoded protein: CASSPLSGLGHEQYF.

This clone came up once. CDR3: CASSFRDRVYEQYF. For the CDR3, the DNA is TGTGCCAGCAGTTTTCGGGACAGGGTCTACGAGCAGTACTTC. The chain uses TRBV27 and TRBJ2-7, with 9 bases matching TRBD1. In germline, CDR1 is MNHEY, CDR2 SMNVEV (reference sequence). The CDR3 spans 14 residues. The trim removed 3 bases at V and 3 bases at J, leaving 3 bases unmatched.

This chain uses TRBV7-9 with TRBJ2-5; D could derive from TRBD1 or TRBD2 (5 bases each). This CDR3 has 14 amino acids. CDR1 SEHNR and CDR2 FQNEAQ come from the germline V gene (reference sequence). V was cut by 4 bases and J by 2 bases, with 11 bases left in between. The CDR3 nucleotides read TGTGCCAGCAGCTCGGACGAGGGGCAAGAGACCCAGTACTTC. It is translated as CASSSDEGQETQYF.

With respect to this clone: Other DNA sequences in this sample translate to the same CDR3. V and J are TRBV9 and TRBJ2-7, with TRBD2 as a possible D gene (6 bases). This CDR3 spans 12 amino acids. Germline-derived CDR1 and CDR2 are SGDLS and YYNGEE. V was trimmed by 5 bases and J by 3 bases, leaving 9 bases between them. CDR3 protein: CASSPGGYEQYF. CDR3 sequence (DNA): TGTGCCAGCAGTCCCGGGGGCTACGAGCAGTACTTC.

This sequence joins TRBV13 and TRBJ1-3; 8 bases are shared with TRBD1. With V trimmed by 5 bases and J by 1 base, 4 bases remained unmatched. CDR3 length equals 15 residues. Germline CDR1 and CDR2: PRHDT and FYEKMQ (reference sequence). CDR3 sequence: CASSVRGLSGNTIYF. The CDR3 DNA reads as TGTGCCAGCAGCGTCAGGGGGCTATCTGGAAACACCATATATTTT.

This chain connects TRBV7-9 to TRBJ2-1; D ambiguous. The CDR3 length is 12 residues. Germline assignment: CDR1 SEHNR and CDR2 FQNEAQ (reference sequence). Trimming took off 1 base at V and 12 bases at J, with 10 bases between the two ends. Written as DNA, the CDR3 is TGTGCCAGCAGCTTAGGTCAACCAGGGCAGTTCTTC. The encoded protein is CASSLGQPGQFF.

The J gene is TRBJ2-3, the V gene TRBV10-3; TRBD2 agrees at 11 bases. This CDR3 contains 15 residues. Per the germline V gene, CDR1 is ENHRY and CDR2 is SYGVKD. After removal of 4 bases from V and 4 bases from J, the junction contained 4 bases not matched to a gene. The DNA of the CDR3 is TGTGCCATCAGTGCGACTAGCGGGATGCCAGATACGCAGTATTTT. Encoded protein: CAISATSGMPDTQYF.

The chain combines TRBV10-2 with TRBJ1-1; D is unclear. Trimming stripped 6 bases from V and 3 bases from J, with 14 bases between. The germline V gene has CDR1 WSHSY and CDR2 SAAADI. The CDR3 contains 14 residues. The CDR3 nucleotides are TGCGCCAGCAGCCTCCCGGATTCCGACACTGAAGCTTTCTTT. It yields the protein CASSLPDSDTEAFF.

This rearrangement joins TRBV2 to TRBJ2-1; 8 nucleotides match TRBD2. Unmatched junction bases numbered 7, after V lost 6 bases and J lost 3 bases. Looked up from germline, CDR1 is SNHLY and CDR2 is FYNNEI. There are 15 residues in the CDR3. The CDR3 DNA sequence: TGTGCCAGCAGCGAACTAGCGGAGTTCTACAATGAGCAGTTCTTC. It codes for CASSELAEFYNEQFF.

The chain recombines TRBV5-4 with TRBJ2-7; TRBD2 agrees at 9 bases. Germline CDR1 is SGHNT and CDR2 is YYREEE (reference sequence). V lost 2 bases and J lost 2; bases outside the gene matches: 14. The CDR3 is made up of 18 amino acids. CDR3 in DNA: TGTGCCAGCAGCTTTAGGCCCTCAGCGGGGGGACGACCCTACGAGCAGTACTTC. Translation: CASSFRPSAGGRPYEQYF.

The CDR3 coding sequence is TGTGCCACCAGCAGAGATTTGGGCGCGGCGGGACTCCAAGAGACCCAGTACTTC. This encodes CATSRDLGAAGLQETQYF. V is TRBV15 and J is TRBJ2-5; tentative D call: TRBD2 (6 bases). Germline V gene lookup returns CDR1 LNHNV and CDR2 YYDKDF (reference sequence). The CDR3 loop spans 18 amino acids. V lost 0 bases to trimming and J lost 1 base, with 18 bases between them.

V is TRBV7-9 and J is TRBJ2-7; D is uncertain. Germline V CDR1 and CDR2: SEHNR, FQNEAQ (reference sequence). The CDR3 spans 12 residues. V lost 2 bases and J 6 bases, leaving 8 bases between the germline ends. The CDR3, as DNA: TGTGCCAGCAGCTTACCCGGCTTCGAGCAGTACTTC. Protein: CASSLPGFEQYF.

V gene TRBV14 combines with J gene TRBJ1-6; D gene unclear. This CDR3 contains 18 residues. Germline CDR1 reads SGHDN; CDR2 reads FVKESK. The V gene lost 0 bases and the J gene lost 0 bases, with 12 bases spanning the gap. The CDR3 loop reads CASSQDHNEGSYNSPLHF. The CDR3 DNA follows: TGTGCCAGCAGCCAAGATCACAACGAGGGCTCCTATAATTCACCCCTCCACTTT.

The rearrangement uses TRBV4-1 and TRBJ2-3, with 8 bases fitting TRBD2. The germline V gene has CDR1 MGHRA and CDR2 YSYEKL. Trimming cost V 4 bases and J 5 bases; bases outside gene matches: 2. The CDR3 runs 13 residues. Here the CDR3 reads CASSLTSGDTQYF. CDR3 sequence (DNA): TGCGCCAGCAGCCTTACTAGCGGAGATACGCAGTATTTT.

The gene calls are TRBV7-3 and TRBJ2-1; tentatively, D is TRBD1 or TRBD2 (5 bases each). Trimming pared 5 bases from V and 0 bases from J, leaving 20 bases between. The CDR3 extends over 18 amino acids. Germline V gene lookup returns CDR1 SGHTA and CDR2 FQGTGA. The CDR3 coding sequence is TGTGCCAGCAGCGTCAATCCCTTCGGGGCAAGCTCCTACAATGAGCAGTTCTTC. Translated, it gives CASSVNPFGASSYNEQFF.

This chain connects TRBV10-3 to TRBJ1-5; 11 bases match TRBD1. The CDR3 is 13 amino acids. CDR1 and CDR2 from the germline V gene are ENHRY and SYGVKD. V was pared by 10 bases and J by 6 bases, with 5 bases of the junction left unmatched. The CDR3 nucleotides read TGTGCCACCTGGACAGGGGGCGGTCAGCCCCAGCATTTT. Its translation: CATWTGGGQPQHF.

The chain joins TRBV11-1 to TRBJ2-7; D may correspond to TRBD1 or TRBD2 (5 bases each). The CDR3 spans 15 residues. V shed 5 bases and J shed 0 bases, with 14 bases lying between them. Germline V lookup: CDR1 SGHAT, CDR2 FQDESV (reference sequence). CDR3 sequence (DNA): TGTGCCAGCAGCCATGAATGGGACCCCTCCTACGAGCAGTACTTC. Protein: CASSHEWDPSYEQYF.

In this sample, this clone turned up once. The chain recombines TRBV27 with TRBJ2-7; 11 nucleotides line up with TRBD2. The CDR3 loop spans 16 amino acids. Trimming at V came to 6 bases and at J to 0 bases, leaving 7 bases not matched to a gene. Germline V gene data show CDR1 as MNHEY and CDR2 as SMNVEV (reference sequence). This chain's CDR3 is CASSSSGGSFSYEQYF. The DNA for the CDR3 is TGTGCCAGCAGCTCTAGCGGGGGGTCCTTCTCCTACGAGCAGTACTTC.

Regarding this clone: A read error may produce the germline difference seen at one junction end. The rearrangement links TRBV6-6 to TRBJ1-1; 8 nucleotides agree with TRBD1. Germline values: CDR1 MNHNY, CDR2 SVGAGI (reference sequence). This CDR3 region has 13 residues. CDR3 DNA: TGTGCCAGCAGCTGGACAGGGAACACGGAAGCTTTCTTT. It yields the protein CASSWTGNTEAFF.

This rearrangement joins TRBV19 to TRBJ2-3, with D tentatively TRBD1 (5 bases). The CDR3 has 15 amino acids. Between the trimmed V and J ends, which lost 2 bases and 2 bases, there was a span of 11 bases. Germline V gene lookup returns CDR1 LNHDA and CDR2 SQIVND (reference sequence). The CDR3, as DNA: TGTGCCAGTAGTATAATACCTGGGGCCACAGATACGCAGTATTTT. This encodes CASSIIPGATDTQYF.

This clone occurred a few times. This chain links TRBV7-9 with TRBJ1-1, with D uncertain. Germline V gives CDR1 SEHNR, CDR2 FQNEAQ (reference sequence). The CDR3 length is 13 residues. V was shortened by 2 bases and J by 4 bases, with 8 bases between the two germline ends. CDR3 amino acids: CASSLNPGTEAFF. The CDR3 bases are TGTGCCAGCAGCTTAAACCCGGGCACTGAAGCTTTCTTT.

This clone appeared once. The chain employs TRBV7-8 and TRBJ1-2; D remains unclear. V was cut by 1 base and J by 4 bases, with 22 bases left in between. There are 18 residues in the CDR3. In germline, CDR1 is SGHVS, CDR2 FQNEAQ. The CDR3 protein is CASSLGLLLQPTVYGYTF. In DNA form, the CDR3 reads TGTGCCAGCAGCTTAGGTCTCTTACTTCAACCCACAGTCTATGGCTACACCTTC. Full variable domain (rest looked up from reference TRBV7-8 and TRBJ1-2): GAGVSQSPRYKVAKRGQDVALRCDPISGHVSLFWYQQALGQGPEFLTYFQNEAQLDKSGLPSDRFFAERPEGSVSTLKIQRTQQEDSAVYLCASSLGLLLQPTVYGYTFGSGTRLTVV.

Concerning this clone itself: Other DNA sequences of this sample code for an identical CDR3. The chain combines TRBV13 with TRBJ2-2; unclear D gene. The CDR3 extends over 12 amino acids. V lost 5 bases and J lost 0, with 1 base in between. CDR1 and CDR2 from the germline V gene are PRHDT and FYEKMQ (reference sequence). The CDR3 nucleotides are TGTGCCAGCAGCGCGAACACCGGGGAGCTGTTTTTT. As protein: CASSANTGELFF.